The rows below give T cell receptor beta chains drawn from one sample of a study of cytomegalovirus exposure and HLA in healthy donors. Libraries were prepared by immunoSEQ multiplex PCR; TCRdb keeps only in-frame clonotypes and omits some of them. The data show roughly 93,000 clones, roughly 79% seen once. The specimen was PBMCs. The receptor set was obtained from a man between 25 and 39 years old in good health and CMV-seronegative. Both conserved end residues are part of each CDR3. Fields, in order: V gene, D gene, J gene, clone size, CDR3 DNA, CDR3 protein. A D gene is named only where the DNA matches it firmly. Size values are once, few and many counts, or a class for expanded clones, and some rows have none.

TRBV5-6	.	TRBJ1-2	.	TGTGCCAGCAGCCAGGGACAAAACTATGGCTACACCTTC	CASSQGQNYGYTF
TRBV5-4	TRBD1	TRBJ1-3	.	TGTGCCAGCAGCTTGGAGACAGGGGGAAACACCATATATTTT	CASSLETGGNTIYF
TRBV11-2	.	TRBJ1-4	.	TGTGCCAGCAGCTTTGACGGGGGTGAAAAACTGTTTTTT	CASSFDGGEKLFF
TRBV15	.	TRBJ1-3	.	TGTGCCACCAGGGAGGGGATGGTTAACACCATATATTTT	CATREGMVNTIYF
TRBV4-2	TRBD2	TRBJ2-4	.	TGTGCCAGCAGCCAGGTACTAGCGGGAGCCAAAAACATTCAGTACTTC	CASSQVLAGAKNIQYF
TRBV7-6	TRBD2	TRBJ2-1	.	TGTGCCAGCAGCTTTCTAGCGGGGGGGTTCGGTGAGCAGTTCTTC	CASSFLAGGFGEQFF
TRBV9	TRBD2	TRBJ2-2	.	TGTGCCAGCAGCGCCGGACTAGCGGGGGGGGGAACTTCGAACACCGGGGAGCTGTTTTTT	CASSAGLAGGGTSNTGELFF
TRBV18	TRBD1	TRBJ2-4	.	TGTGCCAGCACACAACCGGGACAGGGATCCAAAAACATTCAGTACTTC	CASTQPGQGSKNIQYF
TRBV7-6	.	TRBJ2-2	.	TGTGCCAGCAGCTTATGGGCAGCGAACACCGGGGAGCTGTTTTTT	CASSLWAANTGELFF
TRBV28	.	TRBJ2-1	.	TGTGCCAGCAGTTTAAGTGGGAGAGGATACAATGAGCAGTTCTTC	CASSLSGRGYNEQFF
TRBV11-3	.	TRBJ2-3	.	TGTGCCAGCAGCTTAGGTCCGGGGAGTGGGTCAGATACGCAGTATTTT	CASSLGPGSGSDTQYF
TRBV6-1	TRBD1	TRBJ1-5	.	TGTGCCAGCAGGGGGGACAGGGGACAGCCCCAGCATTTT	CASRGDRGQPQHF
TRBV11-2	TRBD2	TRBJ2-5	.	TGTGCCAGCAGCTTAGTATTGGAGGCTAGCGGGTTACAGCAAGAGACCCAGTACTTC	CASSLVLEASGLQQETQYF
TRBV11-3	TRBD2	TRBJ2-1	.	TGTGCCAGCAGCTTGGGGACTAGCTCCTACAATGAGCAGTTCTTC	CASSLGTSSYNEQFF
TRBV25-1	TRBD1	TRBJ1-4	.	TGTGCCAGCAGTGACGAGCTTAGTCGACAGGGCCCTAATGAAAAACTGTTTTTT	CASSDELSRQGPNEKLFF
TRBV9	.	TRBJ2-5	.	TGTGCCAGCAGCGTAGGGGGACTTCAAGAGACCCAGTACTTC	CASSVGGLQETQYF
TRBV29-1	.	TRBJ2-7	.	TGCAGCGTTGGACAGGCAACCTACGAGCAGTACTTC	CSVGQATYEQYF
TRBV9	.	TRBJ1-3	once	TGTGCCAGCAGCGCAACAGGGTCGGGAAACACCATATATTTT	CASSATGSGNTIYF
TRBV5-4	.	TRBJ1-1	.	TGTGCCAGCAGCTCCCCGGCGGTTTATAGTGAAGCTTTCTTT	CASSSPAVYSEAFF
TRBV4-2	.	TRBJ2-2	.	TGTGCCAGCAGCGTGCAGGGAGGCGGGGAGCTGTTTTTT	CASSVQGGGELFF
TRBV29-1	TRBD1	TRBJ1-1	once	TGCAGCGTTGCCGGACAGGGTGAAGCTTTCTTT	CSVAGQGEAFF
TRBV4-3	.	TRBJ1-2	.	TGCGCCAGCAGCCAAGACCGAGTTTTTAACTATGGCTACACCTTC	CASSQDRVFNYGYTF
TRBV15	.	TRBJ1-2	.	TGTGCCACCAGCAGAGATTTTTCGGAGGACACCTTC	CATSRDFSEDTF
TRBV4-1	.	TRBJ2-3	.	TGCGCCAGCAGCCAAGGCATCAGGGACACAGATACGCAGTATTTT	CASSQGIRDTDTQYF
TRBV5-1	.	TRBJ1-3	.	TGCGCCAGCAGCTTACAGGGTTCGACTGGAAACACCATATATTTT	CASSLQGSTGNTIYF
TRBV6-5	TRBD2	TRBJ2-3	.	TGTGCCAGCCGACTAGCGGGAGTTGATACGCAGTATTTT	CASRLAGVDTQYF
TRBV19	.	TRBJ2-7	.	TGTGCCAGTCAGGGATACACCTACGAGCAGTACTTC	CASQGYTYEQYF
TRBV7-9	TRBD1	TRBJ1-4	.	TGTGCCAGCAGCGGGCGGACAGGGAATAATGAAAAACTGTTTTTT	CASSGRTGNNEKLFF
TRBV7-2	.	TRBJ1-2	.	TGTGCCAGCAGCTTTCAGGGGCTTGGCTACACCTTC	CASSFQGLGYTF
TRBV9	TRBD1	TRBJ1-2	.	TGTGCCAGCAGCACCGACAGGGGAGGATTTGGCTACACCTTC	CASSTDRGGFGYTF